One and the same sample provided the 15 T cell receptor beta chains below, sequenced in a study of cytomegalovirus exposure and HLA in healthy donors. 60 Vbeta and 13 Jbeta primers were used in PCR. Measured with immunoSEQ multiplex PCR; TCRdb has only the in-frame clones, and not every one. The sample includes roughly 200,000 clones. The sequenced sample consisted of PBMCs. Receptors originate from a man in his thirties or forties in good health and CMV-seronegative.

The chain links TRBV30 to TRBJ2-5; D perhaps matches TRBD1 (5 bases). The CDR3 covers 14 residues. V was clipped by 0 bases and J by 5 bases, with 13 bases between them. Germline assignment: CDR1 GTSNPN and CDR2 SVGIG (reference sequence). CDR3: CAWSVQATLETQYF. DNA for the CDR3: TGTGCCTGGAGTGTACAGGCTACGCTCGAGACCCAGTACTTC.

V is TRBV19 and J is TRBJ1-5, with 7 bases fitting TRBD1. The germline gives CDR1 LNHDA, CDR2 SQIVND (reference sequence). This CDR3 spans 15 amino acids. The V segment lost 6 bases and the J segment 5 bases; nucleotides outside the gene matches: 10. CDR3 in amino acids: CASRPTGASHQPQHF. The CDR3 DNA reads TGTGCCAGTAGACCTACAGGGGCTAGTCATCAGCCCCAGCATTTT.

The chain couples TRBV30 to TRBJ1-3, with a weak D call TRBD1 (5 bases). The CDR3 contains 15 residues. Germline lookup yields CDR1 GTSNPN and CDR2 SVGIG (reference sequence). Trimming took 0 bases from V and 4 from J, leaving 13 bases between them. The CDR3 sequence is CAWSVMSGYGNTIYF. The CDR3 nucleotides are TGTGCCTGGAGTGTTATGTCAGGGTACGGAAACACCATATATTTT.

The chain couples TRBV7-9 to TRBJ2-5; D may be TRBD1 (6 bases). The V end lost 4 bases, the J end lost 2 bases, and 20 bases lay between the germline ends. The CDR3 is 17 residues long. Germline assignment: CDR1 SEHNR and CDR2 FQNEAQ (reference sequence). CDR3 in amino acids: CASSSTFSGTTQETQYF. CDR3 DNA: TGTGCCAGCAGCTCCACCTTTTCGGGGACAACACAAGAGACCCAGTACTTC.

The rearrangement joins TRBV5-5 to TRBJ1-5; no definite D call. This CDR3 has 15 residues. V lost 0 bases and J lost 11, with 18 bases in between. Germline V lookup: CDR1 SGHKS, CDR2 YYEKEE (reference sequence). The DNA of the CDR3 is TGTGCCAGCAGCTTGGCAGGTGGGCCCATCGTGTCCCAGCATTTT. Its protein product is CASSLAGGPIVSQHF.

The genes are TRBV6-5 and TRBJ2-3, with 9 bases matching TRBD1. V shed 6 bases, J shed 0 bases, and the junction held 4 bases outside the gene matches. CDR3 length: 15 amino acids. CDR1 MNHEY and CDR2 SVGAGI come from the germline V gene. The CDR3 DNA sequence: TGTGCCAGCAGCCCTGGACAGGGGAGCACAGATACGCAGTATTTT. Protein product: CASSPGQGSTDTQYF.

The V call is TRBV4-1, the J call TRBJ1-5; 9 bases match TRBD1. CDR1 is MGHRA and CDR2 is YSYEKL in the germline V gene. The CDR3 runs to 15 residues. V lost 0 bases, J lost 9 bases, and 6 bases stayed unmatched. Here the CDR3 DNA reads TGCGCCAGCAGCCAAGAAGCAACAGGGGGCCGGCCCCAGCATTTT. This encodes CASSQEATGGRPQHF.

The V gene is TRBV7-2, the J gene TRBJ2-7, with 7 bases that match TRBD2. Germline CDR1 and CDR2: SGHTA and FQGNSA. This CDR3 has 14 amino acids. The V segment lost 1 base and the J segment 7 bases; nucleotides outside the gene matches: 7. The CDR3 is CASSLGGLVSEQYF. DNA of the CDR3: TGTGCCAGCAGCTTAGGAGGACTAGTTTCGGAGCAGTACTTC. The entire variable domain, with the rest obtained from reference TRBV7-2 and TRBJ2-7, is as follows: GAGVSQSPSNKVTEKGKDVELRCDPISGHTALYWYRQSLGQGLEFLIYFQGNSAPDKSGLPSDRFSAERTGGSVSTLTIQRTQQEDSAVYLCASSLGGLVSEQYFGPGTRLTVT.

The V call is TRBV30, the J call TRBJ2-1, with 9 bases lining up with TRBD2. Losses at the gene ends were 5 bases for V and 8 bases for J; bases not matched to a gene: 4. This CDR3 contains 12 residues. CDR1 is GTSNPN and CDR2 is SVGIG in the germline V gene (reference sequence). The CDR3 loop reads CAWASGRYEQFF. As DNA, the CDR3 is TGTGCCTGGGCCAGCGGGAGGTATGAGCAGTTCTTC.

This chain connects TRBV9 to TRBJ1-4, with 9 positions matching TRBD1. With 5 bases clipped from V and 8 bases from J, the junction kept 10 bases outside the gene matches. Looked up from germline, CDR1 is SGDLS and CDR2 is YYNGEE. There are 15 residues in the CDR3. CDR3 sequence reads: CASSLQGALREKLFF. CDR3 DNA: TGTGCCAGCAGTTTACAGGGGGCGCTTCGGGAAAAACTGTTTTTT.

The rearrangement links TRBV6-6 to TRBJ1-3, with D perhaps TRBD1 (6 bases). Per germline, CDR1 MNHNY and CDR2 SVGAGI (reference sequence). V gave up 0 bases and J gave up 0 bases, with 9 bases separating them. CDR3 length: 16 amino acids. The CDR3 sequence: CASSYSGADSGNTIYF. CDR3 nucleotide sequence: TGTGCCAGCAGTTACTCGGGGGCAGACTCTGGAAACACCATATATTTT.

The V gene is TRBV5-6, the J gene TRBJ2-5, with D possibly TRBD1 on 6 matching bases. Germline CDR1 and CDR2: SGHDT and YYEEEE. CDR3 length: 15 amino acids. Between the trimmed V and J ends, which lost 0 bases and 5 bases, there was a span of 14 bases. The chain's CDR3 is CASSLEGGMSETQYF. The CDR3 DNA reads TGTGCCAGCAGCTTGGAAGGGGGAATGAGCGAGACCCAGTACTTC.

The genes are TRBV30 and TRBJ2-7; 9 nucleotides align to TRBD1. Germline CDR1 is GTSNPN and CDR2 is SVGIG (reference sequence). This CDR3 is built from 14 residues. Trimming cost V 0 bases and J 7 bases; bases outside gene matches: 7. CDR3 residues: CAWSVGWGTGEQYF. CDR3 DNA: TGTGCCTGGAGTGTCGGGTGGGGGACAGGGGAGCAGTACTTC.

The chain has TRBV14 and TRBJ1-2, with D perhaps matching TRBD1 (5 bases). V was shortened by 1 base and J by 7 bases, with 13 bases between the two germline ends. Looked up from germline, CDR1 is SGHDN and CDR2 is FVKESK. The CDR3 is 14 amino acids. The CDR3 bases are TGTGCCAGCAGCCAAGTAGGGGTCGAGTCTGGCTACACCTTC. Encoded protein: CASSQVGVESGYTF.

V gene TRBV5-6 combines with J gene TRBJ1-5; D is perhaps TRBD1 (5 bases). The germline V gene encodes CDR1 SGHDT and CDR2 YYEEEE. The V end was cut by 5 bases, the J end by 0 bases, with 15 bases between. The CDR3 loop spans 16 amino acids. The DNA of the CDR3 is TGTGCCAGCAGTTTCGGACAACTTTATAGCAATCAGCCCCAGCATTTT. This translates into CASSFGQLYSNQPQHF.